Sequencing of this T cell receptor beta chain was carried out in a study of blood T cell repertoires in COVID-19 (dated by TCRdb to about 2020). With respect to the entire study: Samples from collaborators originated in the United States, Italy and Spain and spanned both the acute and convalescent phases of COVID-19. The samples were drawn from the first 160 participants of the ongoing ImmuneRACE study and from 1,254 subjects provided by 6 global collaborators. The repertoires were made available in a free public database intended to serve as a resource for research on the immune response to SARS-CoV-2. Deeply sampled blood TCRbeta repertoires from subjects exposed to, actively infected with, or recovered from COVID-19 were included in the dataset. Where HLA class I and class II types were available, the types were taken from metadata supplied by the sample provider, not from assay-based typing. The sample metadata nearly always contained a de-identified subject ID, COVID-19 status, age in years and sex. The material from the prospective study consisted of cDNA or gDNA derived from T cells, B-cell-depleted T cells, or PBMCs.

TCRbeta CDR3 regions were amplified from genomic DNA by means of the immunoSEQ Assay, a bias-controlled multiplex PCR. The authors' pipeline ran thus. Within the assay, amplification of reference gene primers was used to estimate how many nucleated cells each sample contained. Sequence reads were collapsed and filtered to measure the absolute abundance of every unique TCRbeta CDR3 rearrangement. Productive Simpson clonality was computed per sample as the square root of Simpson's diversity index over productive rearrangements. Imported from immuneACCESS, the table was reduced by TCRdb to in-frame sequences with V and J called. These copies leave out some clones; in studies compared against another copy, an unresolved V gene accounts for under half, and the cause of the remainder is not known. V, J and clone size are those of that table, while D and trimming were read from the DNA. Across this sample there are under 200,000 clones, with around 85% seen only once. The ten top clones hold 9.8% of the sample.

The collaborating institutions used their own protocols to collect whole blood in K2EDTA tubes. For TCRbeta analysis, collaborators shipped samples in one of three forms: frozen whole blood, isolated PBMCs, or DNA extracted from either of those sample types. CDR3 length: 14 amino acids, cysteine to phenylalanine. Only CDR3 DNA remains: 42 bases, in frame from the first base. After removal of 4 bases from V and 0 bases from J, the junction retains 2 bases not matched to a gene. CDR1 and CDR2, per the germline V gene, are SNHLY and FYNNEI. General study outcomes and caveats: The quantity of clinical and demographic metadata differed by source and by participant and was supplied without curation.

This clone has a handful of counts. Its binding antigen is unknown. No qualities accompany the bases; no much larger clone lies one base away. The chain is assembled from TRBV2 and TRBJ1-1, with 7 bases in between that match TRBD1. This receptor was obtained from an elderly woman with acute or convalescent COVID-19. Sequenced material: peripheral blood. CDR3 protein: CASSAQGLNTEAFF. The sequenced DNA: TGTGCCAGCAGTGCACAGGGGTTGAACACTGAAGCTTTCTTT. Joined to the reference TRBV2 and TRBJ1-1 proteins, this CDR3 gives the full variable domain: EPEVTQTPSHQVTQMGQEVILRCVPISNHLYFYWYRQILGQKVEFLVSFYNNEISEKSEIFDDQFSVERPDGSNFTLKIRSTKLEDSAMYFCASSAQGLNTEAFFGQGTRLTVV.